The present T cell receptor beta chain was sequenced within a study of T cell changes during pregnancy in multiple sclerosis. Sequenced by immunoSEQ multiplex PCR; TCRdb stores in-frame clones only, minus some. The data show about 36,000 clones, roughly 91% seen once. This CDR3 has 16 residues. The V gene lost 3 bases and the J gene lost 7 bases, with 22 bases spanning the gap. The germline V gene encodes CDR1 SGHNT and CDR2 YYREEE (reference sequence). The TCR was taken from a female donor in good health, enrolled as a control in a pregnancy study. This material consisted of CD4+ T cells from peripheral blood mononuclear cells, taken in the second trimester of pregnancy. This rearrangement joins TRBV5-4 to TRBJ1-1; a possible D gene is TRBD1 (6 bases). In DNA, the CDR3 is TGTGCCAGCAGCTCCGACCTCCAGGGGCCGGTCCATGAAGCTTTCTTT. Its protein product is CASSSDLQGPVHEAFF.